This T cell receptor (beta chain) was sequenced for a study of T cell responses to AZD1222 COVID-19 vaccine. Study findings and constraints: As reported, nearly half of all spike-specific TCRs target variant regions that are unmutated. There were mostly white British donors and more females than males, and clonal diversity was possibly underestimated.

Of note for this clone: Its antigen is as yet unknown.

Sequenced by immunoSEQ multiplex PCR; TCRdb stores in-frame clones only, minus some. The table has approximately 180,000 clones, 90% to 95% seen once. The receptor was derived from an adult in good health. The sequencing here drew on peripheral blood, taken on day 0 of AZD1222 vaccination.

CDR3 sequence (DNA): TGTGCCAGCAGTATACAGGGTGACTATGGCTACACCTTC. It codes for CASSIQGDYGYTF. V is TRBV6-5 and J is TRBJ1-2, with a possible D match to TRBD1 (6 bases). The V end lost 5 bases, the J end lost 3 bases, and 10 bases lay between the germline ends. The CDR3 sequence is 13 residues long. Germline V gives CDR1 MNHEY, CDR2 SVGAGI.